This TCR beta chain was profiled in a study of T cells in Graves' hyperthyroidism and ophthalmopathy. Background on the study: Sampling of peripheral blood happened at initial diagnosis, prior to any treatment. Regarding the study as a whole: Appearing also in blood were most of the thyroid clonotypes expanded above 0.001. In the analysis, a 13 V-J model separated ophthalmopathy from stable hyperthyroidism.

As concerns this clonotype: What it recognizes is unknown.

RNA transcripts provided the source from which TCR beta CDR3 regions were amplified. An initial round of RT-PCR targeting the TCR CDR3 relied on the HTBI primer set. TCRdb fed the multiplex PCR reads into MiXCR, producing one record per CDR3 protein. Of some 500,000 distinct CDR3 sequences listed, approximately 15% are singletons. A patient was excluded if there was uncontrolled infection, other autoimmune disease, pregnancy or lactation. Sequenced: blood. This clonotype was sampled from a woman in her late teens or twenties with Graves' hyperthyroidism.

The CDR3 nucleotides read TGTGCCAGCAGCCTCGGACAGTTTAATGAAAAACTGTTTTTT. It is translated as CASSLGQFNEKLFF. This chain links TRBV7-9 with TRBJ1-4, with D possibly matching TRBD1 (6 bases). Trimming left V 5 bases short and J 4 bases short, with 11 bases between. The germline V gene encodes CDR1 SEHNR and CDR2 FQNEAQ (reference sequence). The CDR3 sequence is 14 residues long.